This TCR beta chain was profiled in a study of OX40 agonist ivuxolimab in advanced cancers. TCRdb's table, derived via immunoSEQ multiplex PCR, lists solely in-frame clones and lacks some. The top ten hold 31% of the sample, which has just over 30,000 clones, 75% to 90% seen once. The germline CDR1 and CDR2 sequences are SGHVS and FQNEAQ. This CDR3 has 16 amino acids. V gave up 1 base and J gave up 5 bases, with 15 bases separating them. The receptor was derived from an adult with an advanced solid tumor such as melanoma, head and neck, liver or kidney cancer. The chain employs TRBV7-8 and TRBJ2-1; tentative D call: TRBD2 (5 bases). Source: CD4+ or CD8+ T cells sorted from blood, taken in a trial of the OX40 agonist ivuxolimab. This CDR3 is CASSLGKRAGNNEQFF. The CDR3 nucleotides read TGTGCCAGCAGCTTAGGCAAACGGGCCGGGAACAATGAGCAGTTCTTC.